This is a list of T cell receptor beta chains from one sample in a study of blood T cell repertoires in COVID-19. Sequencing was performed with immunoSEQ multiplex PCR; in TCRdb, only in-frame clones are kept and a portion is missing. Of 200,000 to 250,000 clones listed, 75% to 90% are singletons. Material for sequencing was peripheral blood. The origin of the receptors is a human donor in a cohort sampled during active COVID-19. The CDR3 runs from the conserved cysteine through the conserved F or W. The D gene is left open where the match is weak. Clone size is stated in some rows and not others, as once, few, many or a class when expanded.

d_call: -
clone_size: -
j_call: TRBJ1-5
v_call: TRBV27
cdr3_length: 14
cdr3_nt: TGTGCCAGCAGTCCCCGAGATAGCAATCAGCCCCAGCATTTT
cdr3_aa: CASSPRDSNQPQHF

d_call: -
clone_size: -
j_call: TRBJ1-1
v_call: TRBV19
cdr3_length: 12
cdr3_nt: TGTGCCAGTGCTGGACAATCCTTTGAAGCTTTCTTT
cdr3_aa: CASAGQSFEAFF

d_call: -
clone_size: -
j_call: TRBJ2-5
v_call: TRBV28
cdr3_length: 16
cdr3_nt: TGTGCCAGCAGTTTCCTTAGCCAACGGGTTCAAGAGACCCAGTACTTC
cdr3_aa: CASSFLSQRVQETQYF

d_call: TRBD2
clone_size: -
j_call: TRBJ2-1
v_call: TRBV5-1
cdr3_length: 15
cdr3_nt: TGCGCCAGTGAACCAGGTCCTAGCGGGAGGGGTGAGCAGTTCTTC
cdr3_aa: CASEPGPSGRGEQFF

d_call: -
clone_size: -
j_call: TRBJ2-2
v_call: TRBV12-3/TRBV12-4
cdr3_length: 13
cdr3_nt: TGTGCCAGCAGTTTTCGGGAAACCGGGGAGCTGTTTTTT
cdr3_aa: CASSFRETGELFF

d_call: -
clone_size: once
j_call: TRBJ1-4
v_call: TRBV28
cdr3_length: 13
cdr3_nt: TGTGCCAGCAGTTCTCCAGCTAATGAAAAACTGTTTTTT
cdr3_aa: CASSSPANEKLFF

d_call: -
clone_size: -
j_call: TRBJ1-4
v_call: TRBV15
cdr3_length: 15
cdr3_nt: TGTGCCACCAGCAGGCCCGGGATAACTAATGAAAAACTGTTTTTT
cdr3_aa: CATSRPGITNEKLFF

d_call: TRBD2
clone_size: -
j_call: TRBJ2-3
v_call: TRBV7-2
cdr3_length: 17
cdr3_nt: TGTGCCAGCAGCTCCGGACTAGCGGGATGGGGGGGAGATACGCAGTATTTT
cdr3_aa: CASSSGLAGWGGDTQYF

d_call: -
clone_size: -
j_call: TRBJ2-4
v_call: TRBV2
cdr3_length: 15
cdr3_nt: TGTGCCAGCAGTCTCCCGGGACTAGCCAAAAACATTCAGTACTTC
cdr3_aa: CASSLPGLAKNIQYF

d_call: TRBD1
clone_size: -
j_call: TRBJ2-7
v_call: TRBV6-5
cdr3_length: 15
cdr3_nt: TGTGCCAGCAGCCCCATGGGACAGGGACTCTACGAGCAGTACTTC
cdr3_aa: CASSPMGQGLYEQYF

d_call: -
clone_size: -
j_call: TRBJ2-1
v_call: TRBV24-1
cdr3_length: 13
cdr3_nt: TGTGCCACAGCGCTGTCCGGTATCAATGAGCAGTTCTTC
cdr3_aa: CATALSGINEQFF

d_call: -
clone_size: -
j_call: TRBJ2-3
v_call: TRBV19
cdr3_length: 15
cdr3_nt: TGTGCCAGTAGTCTAGGACAGCTTAGCACAGATACGCAGTATTTT
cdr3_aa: CASSLGQLSTDTQYF

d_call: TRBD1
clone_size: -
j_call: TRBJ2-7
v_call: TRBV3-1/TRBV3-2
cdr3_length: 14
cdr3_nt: TGTGCCAGCAGCTCCCGGACAGGGGGATACGAGCAGTACTTC
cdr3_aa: CASSSRTGGYEQYF

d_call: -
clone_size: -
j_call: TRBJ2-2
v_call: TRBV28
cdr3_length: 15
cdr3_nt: TGTGCCAGCATCGAAGAGGCTCCGAACACCGGGGAGCTGTTTTTT
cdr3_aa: CASIEEAPNTGELFF

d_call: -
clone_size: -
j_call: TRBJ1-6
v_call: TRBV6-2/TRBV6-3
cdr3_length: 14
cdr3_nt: TGTGCCAGCAGTTACTGGAGGGGCAATTCACCCCTCCACTTT
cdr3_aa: CASSYWRGNSPLHF

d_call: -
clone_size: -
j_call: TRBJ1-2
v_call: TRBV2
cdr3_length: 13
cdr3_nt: TGTGCCAGCAGACCCCGGGGGTCCTATGGCTACACCTTC
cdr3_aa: CASRPRGSYGYTF

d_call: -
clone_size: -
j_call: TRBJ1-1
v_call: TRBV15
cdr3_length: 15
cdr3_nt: TGTGCCACCAGCAGAGGCGACAGGCTGAACACTGAAGCTTTCTTT
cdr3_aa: CATSRGDRLNTEAFF

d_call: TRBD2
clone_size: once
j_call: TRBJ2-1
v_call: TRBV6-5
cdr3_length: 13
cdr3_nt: TGTGCCAGCAGGGATAGCGGGAGAAGTGAGCAGTTCTTC
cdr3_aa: CASRDSGRSEQFF

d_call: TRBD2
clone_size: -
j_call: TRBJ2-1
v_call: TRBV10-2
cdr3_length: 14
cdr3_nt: TGCGCCAGCGAAGCGGGACTACACTACAATGAGCAGTTCTTC
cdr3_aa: CASEAGLHYNEQFF

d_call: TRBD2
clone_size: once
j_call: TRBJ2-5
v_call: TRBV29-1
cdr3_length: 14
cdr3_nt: TGCAGCGTTGATAGGCTAGCGGGGTTAGAGACCCAGTACTTC
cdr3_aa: CSVDRLAGLETQYF

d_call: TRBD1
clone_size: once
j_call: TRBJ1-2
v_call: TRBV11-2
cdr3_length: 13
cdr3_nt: TGTGCCAGCAGCTTCGGGACAGGCTATGGCTACACCTTC
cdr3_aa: CASSFGTGYGYTF

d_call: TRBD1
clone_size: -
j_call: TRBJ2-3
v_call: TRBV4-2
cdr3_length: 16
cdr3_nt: TGTGCCAGCAGTTCCCCGGGACAGGGGTTCACAGATACGCAGTATTTT
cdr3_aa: CASSSPGQGFTDTQYF

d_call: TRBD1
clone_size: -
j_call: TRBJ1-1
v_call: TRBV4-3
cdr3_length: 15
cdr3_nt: TGCGCCAGCAGCCAAGCGATGAGGGGGCAAGTCTCAGCTTTCTTT
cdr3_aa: CASSQAMRGQVSAFF

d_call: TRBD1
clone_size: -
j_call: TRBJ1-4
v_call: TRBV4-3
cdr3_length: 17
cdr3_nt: TGCGCCAGCAGCCAAGATGGCAGGGGGCGCTATAGTGAAAAACTGTTTTTT
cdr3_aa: CASSQDGRGRYSEKLFF

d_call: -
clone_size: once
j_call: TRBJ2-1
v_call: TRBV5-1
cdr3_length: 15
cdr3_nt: TGCGCCAGCAGCTTAATCGCCAGCTCCTACAATGAGCAGTTCTTC
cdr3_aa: CASSLIASSYNEQFF

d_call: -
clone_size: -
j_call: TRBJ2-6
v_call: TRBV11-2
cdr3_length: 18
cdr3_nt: TGTGCCAGCAGCTTAGATCCCGGACGGGGGAGAGGGGCCAACGTCCTGACTTTC
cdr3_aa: CASSLDPGRGRGANVLTF

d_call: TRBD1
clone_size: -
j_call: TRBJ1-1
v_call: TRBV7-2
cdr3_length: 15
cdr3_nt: TGTGCCAGCAGCCCCAGGACAGGGTCCCAGACTGAAGCTTTCTTT
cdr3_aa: CASSPRTGSQTEAFF

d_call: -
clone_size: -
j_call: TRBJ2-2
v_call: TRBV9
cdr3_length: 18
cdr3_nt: TGTGCCAGCAGCCCAGCGGGGGTGGCAGGGGGTTACACCGGGGAGCTGTTTTTT
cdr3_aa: CASSPAGVAGGYTGELFF

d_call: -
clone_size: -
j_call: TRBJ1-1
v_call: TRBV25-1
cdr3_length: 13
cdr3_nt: TGTGCCAGCACTCGACGGGACTGGACTGAAGCTTTCTTT
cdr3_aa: CASTRRDWTEAFF

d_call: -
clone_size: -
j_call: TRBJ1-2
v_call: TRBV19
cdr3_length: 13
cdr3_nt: TGTGCCAGTAGTATTGGGGGCGGCTATGGCTACACCTTC
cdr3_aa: CASSIGGGYGYTF

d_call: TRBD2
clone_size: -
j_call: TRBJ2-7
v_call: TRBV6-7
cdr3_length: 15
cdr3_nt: TGTGCCAGCAGTTACGCTAGCGGGTTCACCTACGAGCAGTACTTC
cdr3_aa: CASSYASGFTYEQYF

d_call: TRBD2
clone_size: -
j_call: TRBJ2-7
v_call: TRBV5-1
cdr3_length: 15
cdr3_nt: TGCGCCAGCAGCTTTCTAGCGGGAGACTCCTACGAGCAGTACTTC
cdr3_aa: CASSFLAGDSYEQYF

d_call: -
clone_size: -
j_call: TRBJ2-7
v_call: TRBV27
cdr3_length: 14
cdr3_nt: TGTGCCAGCAGTCCCCAGCGGAACCCCTACGAGCAGTACTTC
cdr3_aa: CASSPQRNPYEQYF

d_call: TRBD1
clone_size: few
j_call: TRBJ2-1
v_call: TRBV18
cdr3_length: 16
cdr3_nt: TGTGCCAGCTCACCCGGGTCAGGGGGCTACAACAATGAGCAGTTCTTC
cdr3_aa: CASSPGSGGYNNEQFF

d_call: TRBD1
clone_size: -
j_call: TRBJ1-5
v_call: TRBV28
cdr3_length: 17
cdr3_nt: TGTGCCAGCAGTTTACGAACCCGGGACAGCTTCCATCAGCCCCAGCATTTT
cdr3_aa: CASSLRTRDSFHQPQHF

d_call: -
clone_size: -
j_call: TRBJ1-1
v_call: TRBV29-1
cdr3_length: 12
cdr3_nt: TGCAGCGTTGAAGGTCCAGGTGGTGTAGCTTTCTTT
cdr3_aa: CSVEGPGGVAFF

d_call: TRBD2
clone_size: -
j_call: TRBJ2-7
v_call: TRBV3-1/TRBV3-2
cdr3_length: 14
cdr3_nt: TGTGCCAGCCCGGGACTAGCGGGAGTCTACGAGCAGTACTTC
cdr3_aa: CASPGLAGVYEQYF

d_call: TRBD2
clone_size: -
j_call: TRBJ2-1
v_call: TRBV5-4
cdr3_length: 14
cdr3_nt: TGTGCCAGCAGCTTGACTAGCGGGGCACATGAGCAGTTCTTC
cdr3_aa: CASSLTSGAHEQFF

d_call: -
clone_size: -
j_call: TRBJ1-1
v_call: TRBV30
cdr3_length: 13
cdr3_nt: TGTGCCTGGAGGGTTGGAGTGAACACTGAAGCTTTCTTT
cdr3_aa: CAWRVGVNTEAFF

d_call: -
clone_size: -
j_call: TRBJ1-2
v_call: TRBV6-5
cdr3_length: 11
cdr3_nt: TGTGCCAGCAGCCAGGGAATGGGCTACACCTTC
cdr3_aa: CASSQGMGYTF

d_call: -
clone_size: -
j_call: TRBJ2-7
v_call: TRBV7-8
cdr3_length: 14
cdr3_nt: TGTGCCAGCAGCTTATTTACAGGGCCGGGGGAGCAGTACTTC
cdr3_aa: CASSLFTGPGEQYF

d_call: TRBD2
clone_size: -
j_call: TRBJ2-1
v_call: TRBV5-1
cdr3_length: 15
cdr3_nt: TGCGCCAGCAGCCGACTAGCGGGAGGGGGCAATGAGCAGTTCTTC
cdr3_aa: CASSRLAGGGNEQFF

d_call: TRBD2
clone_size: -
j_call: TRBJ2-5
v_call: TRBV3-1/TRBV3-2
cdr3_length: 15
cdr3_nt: TGTGCCAGCAGCCTCAGGCGGGGGGGAGGAGAGACCCAGTACTTC
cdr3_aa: CASSLRRGGGETQYF

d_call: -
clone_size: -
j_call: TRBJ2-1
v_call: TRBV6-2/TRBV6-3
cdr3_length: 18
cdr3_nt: TGTGCCAGCAGTTACTCCCCCTTAGGAGGGGGCATCTACAATGAGCAGTTCTTC
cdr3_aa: CASSYSPLGGGIYNEQFF

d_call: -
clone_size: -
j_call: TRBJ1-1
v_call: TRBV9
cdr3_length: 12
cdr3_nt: TGTGCCAGCAGCGCAAGAGGAACTGAAGCTTTCTTT
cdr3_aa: CASSARGTEAFF

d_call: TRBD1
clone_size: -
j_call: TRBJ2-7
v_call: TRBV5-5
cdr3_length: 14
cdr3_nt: TGTGCCAGCAGCTTAAACACAGGGGCTGGGGAGCAGTACTTC
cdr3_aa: CASSLNTGAGEQYF

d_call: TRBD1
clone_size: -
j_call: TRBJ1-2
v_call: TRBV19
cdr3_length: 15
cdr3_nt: TGTGCCAGTAGCCTCGACAGGGGGCGTCGCTATGGCTACACCTTC
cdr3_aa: CASSLDRGRRYGYTF

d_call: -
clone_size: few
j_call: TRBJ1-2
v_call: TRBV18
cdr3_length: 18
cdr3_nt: TGTGCCAGCTCACCAGCGAGGGCAGCAGACCGTTTAGACTATGGCTACACCTTC
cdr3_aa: CASSPARAADRLDYGYTF

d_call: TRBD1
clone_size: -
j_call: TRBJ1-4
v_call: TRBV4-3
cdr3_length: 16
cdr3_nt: TGCGCCAGCAGCCCGACAAGGACAGGGCCAAATGAAAAACTGTTTTTT
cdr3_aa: CASSPTRTGPNEKLFF

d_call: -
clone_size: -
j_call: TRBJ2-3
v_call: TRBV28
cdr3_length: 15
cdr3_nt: TGTGCCAGCAGTTTCGACAGTCTTGGGACAGATACGCAGTATTTT
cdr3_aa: CASSFDSLGTDTQYF

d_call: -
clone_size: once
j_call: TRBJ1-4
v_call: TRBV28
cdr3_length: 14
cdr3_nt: TGTGCCAGCAGTTTTGGGGGGGCAGGAGAAAAACTGTTTTTT
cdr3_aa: CASSFGGAGEKLFF

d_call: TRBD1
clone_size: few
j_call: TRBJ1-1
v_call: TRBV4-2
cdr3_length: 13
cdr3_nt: TGTGCCAGCAGCCAATCACAGGGGACTGAAGCTTTCTTT
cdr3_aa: CASSQSQGTEAFF